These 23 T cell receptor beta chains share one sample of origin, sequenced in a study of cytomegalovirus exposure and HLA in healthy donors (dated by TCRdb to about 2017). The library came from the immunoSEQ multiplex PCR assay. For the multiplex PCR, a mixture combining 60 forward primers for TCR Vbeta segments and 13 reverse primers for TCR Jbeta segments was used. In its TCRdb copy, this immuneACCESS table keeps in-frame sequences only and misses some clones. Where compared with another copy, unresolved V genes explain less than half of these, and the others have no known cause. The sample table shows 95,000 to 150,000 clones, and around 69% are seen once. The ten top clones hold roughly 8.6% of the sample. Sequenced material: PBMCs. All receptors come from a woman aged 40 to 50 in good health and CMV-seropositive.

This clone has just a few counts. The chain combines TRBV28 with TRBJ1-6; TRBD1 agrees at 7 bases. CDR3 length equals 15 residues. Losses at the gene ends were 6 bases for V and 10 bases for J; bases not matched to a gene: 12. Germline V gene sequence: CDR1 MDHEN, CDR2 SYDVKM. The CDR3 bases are TGTGCCAGCAGACCCGGCGACAGGGACAACTCACCCCTCCACTTT. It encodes CASRPGDRDNSPLHF.

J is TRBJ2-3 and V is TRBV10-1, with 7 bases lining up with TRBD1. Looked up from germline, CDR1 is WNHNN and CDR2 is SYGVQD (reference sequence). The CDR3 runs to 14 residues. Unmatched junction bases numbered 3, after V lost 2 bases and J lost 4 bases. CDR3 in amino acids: CASSEGQGADTQYF. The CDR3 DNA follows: TGCGCCAGCAGTGAGGGGCAGGGGGCAGATACGCAGTATTTT.

The CDR3 reads CASSSRLVCHYTF. Written as DNA, the CDR3 is TGTGCCAGCAGCTCCCGACTAGTTTGTCACTACACCTTC. The V call is TRBV28, the J call TRBJ1-2; D is undetermined. Germline CDR1 and CDR2: MDHEN and SYDVKM. V was clipped by 6 bases and J by 10 bases, with 18 bases between them. The CDR3 runs 13 residues.

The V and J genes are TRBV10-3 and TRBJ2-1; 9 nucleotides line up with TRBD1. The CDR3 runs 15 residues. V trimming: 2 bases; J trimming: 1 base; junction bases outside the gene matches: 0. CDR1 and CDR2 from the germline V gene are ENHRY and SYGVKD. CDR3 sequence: CAISEGQGSYNEQFF. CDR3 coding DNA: TGTGCCATCAGTGAGGGACAGGGGTCCTACAATGAGCAGTTCTTC.

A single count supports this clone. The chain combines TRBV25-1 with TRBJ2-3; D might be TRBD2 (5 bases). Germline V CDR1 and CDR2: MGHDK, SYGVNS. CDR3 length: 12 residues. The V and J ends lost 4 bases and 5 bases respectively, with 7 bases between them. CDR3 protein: CASSGGRDTQYF. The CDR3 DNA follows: TGTGCCAGCAGTGGAGGGAGAGATACGCAGTATTTT.

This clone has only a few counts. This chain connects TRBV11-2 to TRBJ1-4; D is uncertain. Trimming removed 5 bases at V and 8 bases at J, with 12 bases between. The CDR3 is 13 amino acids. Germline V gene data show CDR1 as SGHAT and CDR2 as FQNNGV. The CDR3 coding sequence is TGTGCCAGCAGCGCGGCGGGGTACGAAAAACTGTTTTTT. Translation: CASSAAGYEKLFF.

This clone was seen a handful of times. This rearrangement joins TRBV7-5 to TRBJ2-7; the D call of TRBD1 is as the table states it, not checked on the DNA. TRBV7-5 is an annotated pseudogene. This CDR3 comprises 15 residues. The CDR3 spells CARSLHWDRPYEQYF. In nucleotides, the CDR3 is TGTGCCAGAAGCTTACACTGGGACAGACCCTACGAGCAGTACTTC.

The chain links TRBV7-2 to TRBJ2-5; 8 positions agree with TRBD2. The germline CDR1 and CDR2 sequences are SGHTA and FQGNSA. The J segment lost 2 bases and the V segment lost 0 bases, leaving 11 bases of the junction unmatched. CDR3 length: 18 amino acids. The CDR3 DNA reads TGTGCCAGCAGCTTAGCGCTTGGGATGGCGGGAGGACAAGAGACCCAGTACTTC. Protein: CASSLALGMAGGQETQYF.

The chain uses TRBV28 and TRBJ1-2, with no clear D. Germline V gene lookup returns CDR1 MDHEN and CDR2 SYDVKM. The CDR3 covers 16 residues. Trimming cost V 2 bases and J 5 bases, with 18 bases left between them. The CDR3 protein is CASSLRELGPGYGYTF. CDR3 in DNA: TGTGCCAGCAGTTTAAGGGAGCTGGGCCCTGGGTATGGCTACACCTTC.

CDR3 nucleotides: TGTGCCAGCAGCTCACAGGGGGCCCAAGAGACCCAGTACTTC. Protein sequence: CASSSQGAQETQYF. V and J are TRBV9 and TRBJ2-5, with 9 bases aligning to TRBD1. The CDR3 contains 14 residues. Germline loops: CDR1 SGDLS, CDR2 YYNGEE. Trimming took 4 bases from V and 1 from J; bases not matched to a gene: 2.

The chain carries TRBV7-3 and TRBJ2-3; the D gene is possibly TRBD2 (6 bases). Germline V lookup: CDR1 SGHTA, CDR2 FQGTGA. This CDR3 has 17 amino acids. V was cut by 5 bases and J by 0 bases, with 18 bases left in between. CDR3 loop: CASSTSAGFASTDTQYF. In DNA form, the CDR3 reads TGTGCCAGCAGCACTTCTGCGGGGTTCGCTAGCACAGATACGCAGTATTTT. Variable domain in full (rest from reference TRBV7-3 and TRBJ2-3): GAGVSQTPSNKVTEKGKYVELRCDPISGHTALYWYRQSLGQGPEFLIYFQGTGAADDSGLPNDRFFAVRPEGSVSTLKIQRTERGDSAVYLCASSTSAGFASTDTQYFGPGTRLTVL.

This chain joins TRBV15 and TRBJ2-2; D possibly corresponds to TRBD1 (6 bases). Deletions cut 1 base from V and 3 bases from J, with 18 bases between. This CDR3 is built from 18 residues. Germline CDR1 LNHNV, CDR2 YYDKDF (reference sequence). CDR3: CATSRGRGRGIDTGELFF. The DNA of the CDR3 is TGTGCCACCAGCAGAGGTCGGGGCAGGGGCATCGACACCGGGGAGCTGTTTTTT.

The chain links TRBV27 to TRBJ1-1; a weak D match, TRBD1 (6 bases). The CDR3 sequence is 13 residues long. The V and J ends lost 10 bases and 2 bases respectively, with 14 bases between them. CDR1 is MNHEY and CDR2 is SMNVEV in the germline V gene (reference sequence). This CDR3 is CAIKGGSNTEAFF. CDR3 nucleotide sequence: TGTGCCATCAAAGGGGGATCAAACACTGAAGCTTTCTTT.

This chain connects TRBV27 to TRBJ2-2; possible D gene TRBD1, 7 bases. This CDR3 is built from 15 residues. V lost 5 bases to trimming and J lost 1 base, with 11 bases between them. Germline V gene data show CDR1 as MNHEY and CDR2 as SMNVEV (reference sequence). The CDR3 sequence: CASSPGGLNTGELFF. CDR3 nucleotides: TGTGCCAGCAGTCCAGGGGGGCTGAACACCGGGGAGCTGTTTTTT.

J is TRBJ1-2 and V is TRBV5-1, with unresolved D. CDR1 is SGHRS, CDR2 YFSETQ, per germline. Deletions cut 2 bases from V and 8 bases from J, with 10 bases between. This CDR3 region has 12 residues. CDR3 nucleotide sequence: TGCGCCAGCAGCTTACCGGGAGAGGGCTACACCTTC. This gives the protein CASSLPGEGYTF. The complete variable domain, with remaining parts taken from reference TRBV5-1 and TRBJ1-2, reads KAGVTQTPRYLIKTRGQQVTLSCSPISGHRSVSWYQQTPGQGLQFLFEYFSETQRNKGNFPGRFSGRQFSNSRSEMNVSTLELGDSALYLCASSLPGEGYTFGSGTRLTVV.

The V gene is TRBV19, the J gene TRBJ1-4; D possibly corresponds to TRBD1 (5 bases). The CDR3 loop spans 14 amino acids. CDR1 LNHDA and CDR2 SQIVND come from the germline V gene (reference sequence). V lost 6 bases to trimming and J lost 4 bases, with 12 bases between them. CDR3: CASSRQGNNEKLFF. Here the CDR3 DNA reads TGTGCCAGTAGCCGCCAGGGCAATAATGAAAAACTGTTTTTT.

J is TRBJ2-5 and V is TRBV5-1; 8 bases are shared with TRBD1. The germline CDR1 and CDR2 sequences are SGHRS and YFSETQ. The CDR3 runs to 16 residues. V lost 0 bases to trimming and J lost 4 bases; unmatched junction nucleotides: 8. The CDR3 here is CASSLEETGVGETQYF. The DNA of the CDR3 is TGCGCCAGCAGCTTGGAAGAGACAGGGGTCGGAGAGACCCAGTACTTC. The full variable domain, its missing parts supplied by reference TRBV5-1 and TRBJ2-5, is KAGVTQTPRYLIKTRGQQVTLSCSPISGHRSVSWYQQTPGQGLQFLFEYFSETQRNKGNFPGRFSGRQFSNSRSEMNVSTLELGDSALYLCASSLEETGVGETQYFGPGTRLLVL.

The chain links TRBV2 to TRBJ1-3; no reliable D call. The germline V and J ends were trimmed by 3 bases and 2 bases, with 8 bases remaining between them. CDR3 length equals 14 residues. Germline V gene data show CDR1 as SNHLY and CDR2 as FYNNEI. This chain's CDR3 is CASSEGSPGNTIYF. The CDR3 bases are TGTGCCAGCAGTGAGGGCAGCCCTGGAAACACCATATATTTT. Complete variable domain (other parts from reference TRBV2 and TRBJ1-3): EPEVTQTPSHQVTQMGQEVILRCVPISNHLYFYWYRQILGQKVEFLVSFYNNEISEKSEIFDDQFSVERPDGSNFTLKIRSTKLEDSAMYFCASSEGSPGNTIYFGEGSWLTVV.

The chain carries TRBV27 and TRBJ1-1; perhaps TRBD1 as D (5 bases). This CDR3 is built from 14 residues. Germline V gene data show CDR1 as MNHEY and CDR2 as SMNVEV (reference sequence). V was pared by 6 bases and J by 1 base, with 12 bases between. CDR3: CASRENRRNTEAFF. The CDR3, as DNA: TGTGCCAGCAGGGAGAACAGGAGGAACACTGAAGCTTTCTTT.

The CDR3 protein is CASSLIDWRGAEAFF. The CDR3 DNA sequence: TGTGCCAGCAGTTTAATAGATTGGCGGGGCGCTGAAGCTTTCTTT. The V and J genes are TRBV28 and TRBJ1-1; tentatively, D is TRBD1 (5 bases). The length of the CDR3 is 15 residues. CDR1 is MDHEN and CDR2 is SYDVKM in the germline V gene. The ends were cut back, 2 bases at V and 6 bases at J, with 16 bases in the middle.

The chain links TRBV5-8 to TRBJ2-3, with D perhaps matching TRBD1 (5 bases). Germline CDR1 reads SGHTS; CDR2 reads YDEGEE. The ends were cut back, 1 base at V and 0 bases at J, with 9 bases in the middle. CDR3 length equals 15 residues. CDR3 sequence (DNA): TGTGCCAGCAGCTTGAGCGACAGAAGCACAGATACGCAGTATTTT. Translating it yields CASSLSDRSTDTQYF.

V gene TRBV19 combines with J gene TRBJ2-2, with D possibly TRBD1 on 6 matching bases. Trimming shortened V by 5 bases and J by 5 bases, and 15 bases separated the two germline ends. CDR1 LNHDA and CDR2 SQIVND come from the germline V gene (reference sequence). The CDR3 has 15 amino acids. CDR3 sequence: CASSLPQGRTGELFF. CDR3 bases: TGTGCCAGTAGTCTTCCCCAGGGGAGAACCGGGGAGCTGTTTTTT.

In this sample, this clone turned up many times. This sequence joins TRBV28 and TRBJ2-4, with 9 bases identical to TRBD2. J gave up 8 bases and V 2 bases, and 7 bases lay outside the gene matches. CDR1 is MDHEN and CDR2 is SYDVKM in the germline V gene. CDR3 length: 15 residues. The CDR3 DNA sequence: TGTGCCAGCAGTTTAGTGGTAGCGGGAGTCCACATTCAGTACTTC. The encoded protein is CASSLVVAGVHIQYF.